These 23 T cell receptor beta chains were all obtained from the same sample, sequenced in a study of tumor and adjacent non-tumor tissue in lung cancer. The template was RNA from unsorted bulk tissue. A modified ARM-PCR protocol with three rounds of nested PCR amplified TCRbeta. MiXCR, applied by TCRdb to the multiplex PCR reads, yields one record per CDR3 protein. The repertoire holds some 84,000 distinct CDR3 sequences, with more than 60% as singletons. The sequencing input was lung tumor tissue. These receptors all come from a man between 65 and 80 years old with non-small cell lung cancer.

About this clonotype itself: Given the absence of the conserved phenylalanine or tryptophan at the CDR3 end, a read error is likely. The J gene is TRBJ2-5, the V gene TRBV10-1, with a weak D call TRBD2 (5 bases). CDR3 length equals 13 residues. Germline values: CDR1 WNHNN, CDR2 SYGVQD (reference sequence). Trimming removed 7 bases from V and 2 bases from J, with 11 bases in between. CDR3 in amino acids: CASNGIVQETQYL. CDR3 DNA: TGCGCCAGCAACGGGATAGTACAAGAGACCCAGTACTTA.

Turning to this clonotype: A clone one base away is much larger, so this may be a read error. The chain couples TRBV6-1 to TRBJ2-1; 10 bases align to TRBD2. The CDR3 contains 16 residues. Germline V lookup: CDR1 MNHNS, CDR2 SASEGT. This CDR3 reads CASSPFVAGGNNGQFF. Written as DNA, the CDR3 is TGTGCCAGCAGCCCCTTCGTAGCGGGGGGTAACAATGGGCAGTTCTTC.

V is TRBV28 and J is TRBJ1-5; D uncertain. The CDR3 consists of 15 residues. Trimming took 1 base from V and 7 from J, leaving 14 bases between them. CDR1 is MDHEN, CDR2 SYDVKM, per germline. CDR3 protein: CASSLFSRSEQPQHF. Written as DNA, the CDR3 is TGTGCCAGCAGTTTATTTAGCCGAAGCGAACAGCCCCAGCATTTT.

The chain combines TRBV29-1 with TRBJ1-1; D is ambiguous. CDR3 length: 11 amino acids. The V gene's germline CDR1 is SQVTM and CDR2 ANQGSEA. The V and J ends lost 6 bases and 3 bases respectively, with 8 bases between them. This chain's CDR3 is CSVTVDTEAFF. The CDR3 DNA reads TGCAGCGTCACAGTAGACACTGAAGCTTTCTTT.

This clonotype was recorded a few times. CDR3 loop: CASSLGSDTAQETQYF. CDR3 DNA sequence: TGTGCCAGCAGCTTGGGTTCCGACACTGCCCAAGAGACCCAGTACTTC. The V gene is TRBV5-4, the J gene TRBJ2-5; no reliable D call. The CDR3 contains 16 residues. From germline, CDR1 is SGHNT and CDR2 YYREEE (reference sequence). V was cut by 0 bases and J by 1 base, with 13 bases left in between.

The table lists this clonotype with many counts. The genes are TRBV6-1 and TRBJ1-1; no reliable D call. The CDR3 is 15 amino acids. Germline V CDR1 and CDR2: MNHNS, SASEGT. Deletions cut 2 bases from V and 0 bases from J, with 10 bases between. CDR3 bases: TGTGCCAGCAGTGAATATGGACCGATGAACACTGAAGCTTTCTTT. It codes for CASSEYGPMNTEAFF.

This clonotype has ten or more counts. The DNA for the CDR3 is TGTGCCAGCGGGGGGGCAATTGGCTACACCTTC. Amino acid sequence: CASGGAIGYTF. V usage is TRBV28 and J usage is TRBJ1-2, with D possibly matching TRBD1 (6 bases). V lost 8 bases, J lost 7 bases, and 11 bases lay in between. Germline loops: CDR1 MDHEN, CDR2 SYDVKM. This CDR3 is 11 amino acids long.

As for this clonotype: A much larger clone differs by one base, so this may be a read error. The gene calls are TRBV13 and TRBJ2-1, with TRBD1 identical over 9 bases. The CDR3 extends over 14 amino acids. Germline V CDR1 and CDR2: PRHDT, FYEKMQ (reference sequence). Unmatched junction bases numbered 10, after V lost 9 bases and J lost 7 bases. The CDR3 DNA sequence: TGTGCCAGGAGCCAGGGACAGGGTTTGAATGAGCAGTTCTTC. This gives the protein CARSQGQGLNEQFF.

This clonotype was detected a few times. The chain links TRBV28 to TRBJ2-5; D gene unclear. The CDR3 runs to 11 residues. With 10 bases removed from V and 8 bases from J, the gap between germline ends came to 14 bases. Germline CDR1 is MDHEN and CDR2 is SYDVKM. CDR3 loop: CATRRMTTQYF. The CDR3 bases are TGTGCCACACGTCGGATGACTACCCAGTACTTC.

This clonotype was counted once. The CDR3 here is CAIGKDRWCTEAFF. The CDR3 DNA follows: TGTGCCATCGGGAAGGACAGGTGGTGTACTGAAGCTTTCTTT. This chain joins TRBV10-3 and TRBJ1-1, with TRBD1 matching 7 bases. Germline trimming cut 8 bases from V and 5 bases from J; bases unmatched to any gene: 11. CDR3 length equals 14 residues. Germline V gives CDR1 ENHRY, CDR2 SYGVKD.

The CDR3 here is CASSQVGQGNGQPQHF. In DNA form, the CDR3 reads TGCGCCAGCAGCCAAGTGGGACAGGGGAACGGTCAGCCCCAGCATTTT. The chain is built from TRBV4-1 and TRBJ1-5, with 10 bases fitting TRBD1. This CDR3 is 16 amino acids long. The ends lost 1 base at V and 6 bases at J; junction bases unmatched: 6. Germline values: CDR1 MGHRA, CDR2 YSYEKL.

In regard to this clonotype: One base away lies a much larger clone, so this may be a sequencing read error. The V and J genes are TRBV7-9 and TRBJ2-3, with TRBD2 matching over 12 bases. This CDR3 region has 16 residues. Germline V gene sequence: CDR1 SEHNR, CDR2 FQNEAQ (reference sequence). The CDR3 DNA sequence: TGTGCCAGCAGCCAAGGGACTAGCGGGCGCACAAATACGCAGTATTTT. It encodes CASSQGTSGRTNTQYF.

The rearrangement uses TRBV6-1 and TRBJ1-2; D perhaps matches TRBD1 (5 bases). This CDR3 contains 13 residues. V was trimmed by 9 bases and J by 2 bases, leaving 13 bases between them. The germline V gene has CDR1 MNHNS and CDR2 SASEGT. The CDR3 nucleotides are TGTGCCAGTAAACCAGGGCTGAACTATGGCTACACCTTC. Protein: CASKPGLNYGYTF.

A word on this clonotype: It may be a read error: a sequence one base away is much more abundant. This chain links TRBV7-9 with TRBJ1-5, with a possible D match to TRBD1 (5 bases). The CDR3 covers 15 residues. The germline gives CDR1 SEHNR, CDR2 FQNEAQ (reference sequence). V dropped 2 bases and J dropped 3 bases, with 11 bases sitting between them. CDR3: CASSLNGTNNQPQHF. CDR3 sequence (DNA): TGTGCCAGCAGCTTAAATGGGACGAACAATCAGCCCCAGCATTTT.

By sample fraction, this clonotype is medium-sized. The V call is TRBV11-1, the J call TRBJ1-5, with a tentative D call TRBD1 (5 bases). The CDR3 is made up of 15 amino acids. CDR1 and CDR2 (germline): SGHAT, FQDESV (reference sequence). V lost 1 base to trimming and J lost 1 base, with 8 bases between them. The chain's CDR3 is CASSLGTLSNQPQHF. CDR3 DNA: TGTGCCAGCAGCTTAGGGACACTAAGCAATCAGCCCCAGCATTTT.

The CDR3 sequence: CATEDRWEMQYF. The CDR3 coding sequence is TGTGCCACCGAGGACAGGTGGGAGATGCAGTATTTT. The chain couples TRBV24-1 to TRBJ2-3, with 7 bases that match TRBD1. Germline V gives CDR1 KGHDR, CDR2 SFDVKD. The CDR3 consists of 12 residues. The junction had 10 bases not matched to a gene; V was cut back by 9 bases and J by 11 bases.

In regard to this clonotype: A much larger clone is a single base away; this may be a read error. The CDR3 DNA sequence: TGTGCCAGCAGCTTAGTAACAGGGTTAGGCGATCAGTACTTC. Translating gives CASSLVTGLGDQYF. The chain links TRBV7-8 to TRBJ2-7; D is possibly TRBD1 (6 bases). The CDR3 runs to 14 residues. The V gene's germline CDR1 is SGHVS and CDR2 FQNEAQ. V gave up 1 base and J gave up 10 bases, with 17 bases separating them.

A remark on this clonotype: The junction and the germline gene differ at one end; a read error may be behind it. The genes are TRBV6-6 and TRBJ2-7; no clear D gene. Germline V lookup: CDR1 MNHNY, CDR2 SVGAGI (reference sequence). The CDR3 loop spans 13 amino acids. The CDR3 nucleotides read TGTACCAGCAGTTACGATAGAAGCTACGAGCAGTACTTC. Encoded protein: CTSSYDRSYEQYF.

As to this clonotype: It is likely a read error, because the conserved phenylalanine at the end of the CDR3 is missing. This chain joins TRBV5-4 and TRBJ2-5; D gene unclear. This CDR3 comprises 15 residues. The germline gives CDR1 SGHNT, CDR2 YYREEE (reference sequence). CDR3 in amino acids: CANSLGFTVQETQYI. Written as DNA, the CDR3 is TGTGCCAACAGCTTGGGGTTCACGGTTCAAGAGACCCAGTACATC.

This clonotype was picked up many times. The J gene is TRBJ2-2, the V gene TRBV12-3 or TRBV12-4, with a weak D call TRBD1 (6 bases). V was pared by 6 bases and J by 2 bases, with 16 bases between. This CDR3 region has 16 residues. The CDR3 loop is CASREQGSSNTGELFF. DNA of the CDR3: TGTGCCAGCAGGGAACAGGGATCGTCCAACACCGGGGAGCTGTTTTTT.

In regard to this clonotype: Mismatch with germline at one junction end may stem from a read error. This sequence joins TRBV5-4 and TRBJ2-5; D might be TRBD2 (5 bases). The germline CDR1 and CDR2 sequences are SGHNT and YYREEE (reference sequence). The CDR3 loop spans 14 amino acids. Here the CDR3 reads CASSLEAYQATQYF. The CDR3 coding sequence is TGTGCTAGCAGTTTGGAGGCGTACCAAGCGACCCAGTACTTC.

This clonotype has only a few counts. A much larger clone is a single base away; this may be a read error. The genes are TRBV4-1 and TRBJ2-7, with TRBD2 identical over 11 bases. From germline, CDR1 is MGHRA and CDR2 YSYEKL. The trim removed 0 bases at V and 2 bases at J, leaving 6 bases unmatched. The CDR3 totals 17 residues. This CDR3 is CASSQEKGTSGTYEQYF. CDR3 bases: TGCGCCAGCAGCCAAGAGAAAGGGACTAGCGGTACCTACGAGCAGTACTTC.

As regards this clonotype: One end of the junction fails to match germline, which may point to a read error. The CDR3 DNA reads TGCGGCGTTACGACGGCAGTGAACTATGGTTACACCTTC. Residues: CGVTTAVNYGYTF. The chain is built from TRBV29-1 and TRBJ1-2; D is unclear. CDR3 length: 13 amino acids. The V gene's germline CDR1 is SQVTM and CDR2 ANQGSEA.